The sequence of this T cell receptor beta chain was determined in a study of T-cell memory formation after mild COVID-19 (dated by TCRdb to about 2021). Turning to the overall study: TCR sequence clusters from the two donors were largely donor specific. Longitudinal TCRalpha and TCRbeta repertoire sequencing tracked T-cell clones expanding and contracting after mild COVID-19 in two donors. Two young, previously healthy adult volunteers, one female and one male, were included in the cohort. Here is what the overall study found, with its caveats: Contracting CD4+ clones turned up mainly in the CM and EM memory subsets, whereas EMRA was where CD8+ clones were enriched. The study included only a couple of mild cases, and larger cohorts that include severe cases with pre-infection samples were judged to be necessary. Some responding clones were detected in pre-infection memory, which suggested that pre-existing cross-reactive memory T cells had joined the SARS-CoV-2 response. SARS-CoV-2 specificity was not confirmed for the second-wave clones peaking on day 37. Clones that contracted from day 15 to 85 showed balanced CD4/CD8 phenotypes, whereas a second wave of clones that expanded from day 15 to 37 leaned towards CD4+.

For sequencing, an Illumina NovaSeq 6000 was employed. TCRalpha and TCRbeta cDNA libraries were constructed by 5'RACE with constant-segment primers, with sample barcodes and unique molecular identifiers being introduced. Trizol reagent was used to extract RNA from every sample. Amplification of the libraries took two PCR steps, and the second step added a second sample barcode plus Illumina TruSeq adapters. Sequencing of the libraries was done on an Illumina NovaSeq, producing 2 x 150 bp paired-end reads. The paper's processing steps were these. Reads were demultiplexed and collapsed into UMI-guided consensus sequences with migec v1.2.7. With mixcr v2.1.11, UMI consensuses were aligned to TRA and TRB V and J templates and assembled into clonotypes. A clonotype was counted as expanded or contracted only if both edgeR and NoisET called the change significant, with noise models trained on biological replicates. edgeR calls used a false discovery rate-adjusted p below 0.01 and a log2 fold-change threshold of 1. As an exploratory analysis of dynamics, max-normalized trajectories of the 1000 most abundant clonotypes were examined by PCA with hierarchical clustering. Separately sequenced CD4+ and CD8+ repertoires were used to assign a CD4 or CD8 phenotype to each responding clone. TCRdb trimmed the raw reads at Q25, called clones with MiXCR and kept productive beta chains. All rows with the same CDR3 protein become a single entry with the most common DNA and genes. The V and J calls reflect TCRdb's pipeline rather than the authors' work. The sample table lists approximately 150,000 distinct CDR3 sequences, 6% of them with a count of one. Roughly 2.1% of the sample goes to the ten largest clones.

Ficoll-Paque density gradient centrifugation was the method used to isolate PBMCs. CDR1 and CDR2 (MNHNY, SVGAGI) derive from the germline V gene (reference sequence). The CDR3 sequence holds 15 residues, the cysteine and phenylalanine included. Only the CDR3 portion is preserved as DNA: 45 bases, with reading frame beginning at the first base. With regard to this clonotype: What antigen it recognizes has not been identified. An end of the junction differs from the germline gene, which may be a read error.

The sequence was obtained from an adult woman who had mild COVID-19 (a few samples of this study predate the infection). The sample titles of this study are shuffled in the database, so cell type and time point are left out; the donor was told from shared clones. Material: PBMCs or a T cell subset sorted from them (not recorded which). The chain couples TRBV6-6 to TRBJ2-1; TRBD2 fits 11 bases in the junction. The CDR3 here reads CASSYELSGRASPTF. Read as DNA, the sequence is TGTGCCAGCAGTTACGAACTTAGCGGGAGGGCCTCACCCACGTTC.